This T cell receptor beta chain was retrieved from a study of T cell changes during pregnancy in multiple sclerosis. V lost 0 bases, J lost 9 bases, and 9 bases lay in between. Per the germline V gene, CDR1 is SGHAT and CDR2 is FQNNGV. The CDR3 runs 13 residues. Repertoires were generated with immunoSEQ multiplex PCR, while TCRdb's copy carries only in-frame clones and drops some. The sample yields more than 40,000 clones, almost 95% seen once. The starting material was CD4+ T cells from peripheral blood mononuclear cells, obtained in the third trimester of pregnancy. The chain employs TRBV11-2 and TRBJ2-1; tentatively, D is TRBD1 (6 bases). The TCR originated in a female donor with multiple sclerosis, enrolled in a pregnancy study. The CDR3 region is CASSLDLGAEQFF. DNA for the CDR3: TGTGCCAGCAGCTTAGATTTGGGGGCTGAGCAGTTCTTC.